This T cell receptor (beta chain) comes out of a study of T cell responses to AZD1222 COVID-19 vaccine. Study-wide points: White British people made up most donors, females outnumbered males, and clonal diversity was possibly underestimated. Spike-specific TCR breadth and depth went up after people got two AZD1222 doses. Close to half of spike-specific TCRs reportedly recognize unmutated variant regions. Baseline antibody screening turned up just a handful of seropositive AZD1222 recipients.

The protocol was immunoSEQ multiplex PCR, while the TCRdb copy is restricted to in-frame clones and leaves out a portion. The sample yields approximately 210,000 clones, roughly 94% seen once. There are 13 residues in the CDR3. Germline assignment: CDR1 SGHVS and CDR2 FQNEAQ. V gave up 6 bases and J gave up 2 bases, with 11 bases separating them. With regard to this clone: Antigen: not known.

This chain connects TRBV7-8 to TRBJ2-7, with a tentative D call TRBD2 (6 bases). The origin of this receptor is an adult who received the MenACWY meningococcal vaccine as a control. Sequences were derived from peripheral blood, sampled 28 days after the second dose of the MenACWY control vaccine. The CDR3 loop reads CASSRSGPYEQYF. The CDR3 DNA reads as TGTGCCAGCAGTCGTAGCGGTCCCTACGAGCAGTACTTC.